This T cell receptor (beta chain) was recorded in a study of shared T cell receptors in the human thymus. Data came from immunoSEQ multiplex PCR; TCRdb stores just in-frame clones and leaves some out. Of hundreds of thousands of clones listed, around 95% are singletons. In its sample, this clone was seen once. J was trimmed by 2 bases and V by 3 bases; bases with no gene match: 4. This CDR3 spans 14 amino acids. From germline, CDR1 is SGDLS and CDR2 YYNGEE. The receptor's source is a human donor. J is TRBJ2-5 and V is TRBV9; TRBD1 matches at 7 bases. The sequenced material came from thymocytes. The CDR3 coding sequence is TGTGCCAGCAGCGCAACACAGGGGCAAGAGACCCAGTACTTC. This sequence encodes CASSATQGQETQYF.